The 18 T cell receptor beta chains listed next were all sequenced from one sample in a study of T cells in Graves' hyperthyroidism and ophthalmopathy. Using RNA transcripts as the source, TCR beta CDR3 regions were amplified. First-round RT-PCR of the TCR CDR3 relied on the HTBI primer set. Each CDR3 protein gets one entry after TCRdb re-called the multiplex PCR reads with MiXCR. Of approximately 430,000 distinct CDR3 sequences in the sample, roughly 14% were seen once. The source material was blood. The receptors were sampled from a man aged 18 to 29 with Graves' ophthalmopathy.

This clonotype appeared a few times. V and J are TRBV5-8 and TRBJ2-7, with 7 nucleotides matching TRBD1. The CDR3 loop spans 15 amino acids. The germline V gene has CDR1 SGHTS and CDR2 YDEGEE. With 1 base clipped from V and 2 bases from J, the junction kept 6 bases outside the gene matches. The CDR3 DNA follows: TGTGCCAGCAGCTTGCGGACAGGTTCCCCCTACGAGCAGTACTTC. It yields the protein CASSLRTGSPYEQYF. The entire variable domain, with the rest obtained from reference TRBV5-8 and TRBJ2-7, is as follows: EAGVTQSPTHLIKTRGQQATLRCSPISGHTSVYWYQQALGLGLQFLLWYDEGEERNRGNFPPRFSGRQFPNYSSELNVNALELEDSALYLCASSLRTGSPYEQYFGPGTRLTVT.

The CDR3 bases are TGTGCCAGCAGTTGGCCGAGTGGGGGGGCCTCTTTAAGAGATACGCAGTATTTT. It is translated as CASSWPSGGASLRDTQYF. The genes are TRBV5-8 and TRBJ2-3, with D possibly TRBD2 on 7 matching bases. This CDR3 contains 18 residues. V lost 5 bases, J lost 5 bases, and 27 bases lay in between. Germline V gene sequence: CDR1 SGHTS, CDR2 YDEGEE.

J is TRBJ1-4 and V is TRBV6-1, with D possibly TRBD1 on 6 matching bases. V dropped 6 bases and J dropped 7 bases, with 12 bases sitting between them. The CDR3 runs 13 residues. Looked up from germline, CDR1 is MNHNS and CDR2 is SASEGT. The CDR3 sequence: CASRQGGGEKLFF. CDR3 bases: TGTGCCAGCAGACAGGGTGGAGGTGAAAAACTGTTTTTT.

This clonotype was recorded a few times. CDR3 protein: CASSGRGPRYSNQPQHF. The CDR3 DNA reads TGTGCCAGCAGTGGCAGGGGGCCACGATATAGCAATCAGCCCCAGCATTTT. The chain has TRBV2 and TRBJ1-5; 8 positions agree with TRBD1. The germline CDR1 and CDR2 sequences are SNHLY and FYNNEI. CDR3 length: 17 residues. J was trimmed by 0 bases and V by 4 bases; bases with no gene match: 8. Supplemented by reference TRBV2 and TRBJ1-5, the full variable domain reads EPEVTQTPSHQVTQMGQEVILRCVPISNHLYFYWYRQILGQKVEFLVSFYNNEISEKSEIFDDQFSVERPDGSNFTLKIRSTKLEDSAMYFCASSGRGPRYSNQPQHFGDGTRLSIL.

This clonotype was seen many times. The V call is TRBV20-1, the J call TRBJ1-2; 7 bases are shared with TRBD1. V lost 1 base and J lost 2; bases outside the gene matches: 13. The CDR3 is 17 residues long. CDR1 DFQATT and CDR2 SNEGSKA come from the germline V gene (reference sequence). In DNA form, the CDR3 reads TGCAGTGCTAGAGGCAAGACAGGGACCATAGGGAACTATGGCTACACCTTC. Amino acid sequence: CSARGKTGTIGNYGYTF.

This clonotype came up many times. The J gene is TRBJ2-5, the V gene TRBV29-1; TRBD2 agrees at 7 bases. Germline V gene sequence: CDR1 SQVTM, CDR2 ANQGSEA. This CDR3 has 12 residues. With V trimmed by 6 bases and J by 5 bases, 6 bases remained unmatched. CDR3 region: CSVSLARETQYF. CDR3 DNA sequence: TGCAGCGTGTCACTAGCGAGGGAGACCCAGTACTTC.

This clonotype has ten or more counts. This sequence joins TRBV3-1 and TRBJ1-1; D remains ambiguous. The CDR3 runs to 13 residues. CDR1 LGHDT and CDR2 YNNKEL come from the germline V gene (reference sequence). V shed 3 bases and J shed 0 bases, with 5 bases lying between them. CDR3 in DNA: TGTGCCAGCAGCCATCGGCTGAACACTGAAGCTTTCTTT. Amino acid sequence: CASSHRLNTEAFF.

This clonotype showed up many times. CDR3 residues: CAWRTISGNTIYF. For the CDR3, the DNA is TGTGCCTGGAGAACAATCTCTGGAAACACCATATATTTT. The chain couples TRBV30 to TRBJ1-3; D is unclear. CDR1 and CDR2 from the germline V gene are GTSNPN and SVGIG (reference sequence). This CDR3 is built from 13 residues. V lost 3 bases, J lost 0 bases, and 6 bases lay in between.

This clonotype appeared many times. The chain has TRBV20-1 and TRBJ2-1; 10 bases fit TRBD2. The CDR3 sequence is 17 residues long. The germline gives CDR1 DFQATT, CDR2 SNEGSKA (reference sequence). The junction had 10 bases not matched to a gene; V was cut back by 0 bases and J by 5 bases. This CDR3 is CSARDDFLAGDNNEQFF. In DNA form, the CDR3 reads TGCAGTGCTAGAGACGATTTCCTAGCGGGAGACAACAATGAGCAGTTCTTC.

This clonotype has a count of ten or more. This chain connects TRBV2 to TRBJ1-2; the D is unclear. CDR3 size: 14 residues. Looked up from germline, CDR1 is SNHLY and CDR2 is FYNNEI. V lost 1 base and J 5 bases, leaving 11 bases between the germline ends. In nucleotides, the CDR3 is TGTGCCAGCAGTGAAGTGGCAGTGGCGTATGGCTACACCTTC. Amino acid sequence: CASSEVAVAYGYTF.

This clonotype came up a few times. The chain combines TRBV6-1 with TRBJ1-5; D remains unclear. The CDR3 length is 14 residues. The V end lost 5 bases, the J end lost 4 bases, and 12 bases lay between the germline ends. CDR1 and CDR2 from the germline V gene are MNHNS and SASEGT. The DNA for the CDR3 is TGTGCCAGCAGTATAGATCTGGGGAATCAGCCCCAGCATTTT. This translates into CASSIDLGNQPQHF.

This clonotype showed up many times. CDR3 sequence: CASTPSGGNEQFF. The CDR3 DNA sequence: TGTGCCAGCACCCCATCGGGGGGGAATGAGCAGTTCTTC. The chain is built from TRBV27 and TRBJ2-1, with 8 bases identical to TRBD2. J lost 7 bases, V lost 7 bases, and 6 bases had no gene match. The germline V gene encodes CDR1 MNHEY and CDR2 SMNVEV (reference sequence). The CDR3 runs to 13 residues.

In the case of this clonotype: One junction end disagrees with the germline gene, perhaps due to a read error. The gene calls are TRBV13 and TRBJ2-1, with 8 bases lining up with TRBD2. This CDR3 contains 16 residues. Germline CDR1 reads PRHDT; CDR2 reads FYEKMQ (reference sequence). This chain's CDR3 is CTSSRIRGGHGNEQFF. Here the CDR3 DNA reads TGTACCAGCAGCCGGATCCGGGGGGGCCACGGCAATGAGCAGTTCTTC.

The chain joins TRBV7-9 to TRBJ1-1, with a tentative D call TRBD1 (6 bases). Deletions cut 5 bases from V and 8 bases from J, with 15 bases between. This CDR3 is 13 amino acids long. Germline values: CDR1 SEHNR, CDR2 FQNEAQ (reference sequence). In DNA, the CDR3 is TGTGCCAGCAGCCTAAGGTCCGGGACAGAAGCTTTCTTT. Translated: CASSLRSGTEAFF. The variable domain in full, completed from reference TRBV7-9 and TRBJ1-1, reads DTGVSQNPRHKITKRGQNVTFRCDPISEHNRLYWYRQTLGQGPEFLTYFQNEAQLEKSRLLSDRFSAERPKGSFSTLEIQRTEQGDSAMYLCASSLRSGTEAFFGQGTRLTVV.

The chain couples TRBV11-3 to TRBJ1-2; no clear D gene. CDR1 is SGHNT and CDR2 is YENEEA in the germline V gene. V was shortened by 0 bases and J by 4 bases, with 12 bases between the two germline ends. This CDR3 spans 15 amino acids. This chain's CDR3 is CASSLDRNGFYGYTF. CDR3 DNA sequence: TGTGCCAGCAGCTTAGATCGGAATGGTTTCTATGGCTACACCTTC.

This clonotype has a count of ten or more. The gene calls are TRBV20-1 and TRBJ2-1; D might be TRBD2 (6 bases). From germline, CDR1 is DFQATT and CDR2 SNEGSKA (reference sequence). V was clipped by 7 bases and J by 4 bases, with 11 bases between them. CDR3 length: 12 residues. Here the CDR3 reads CSVEGQYNEQFF. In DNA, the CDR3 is TGCAGTGTGGAGGGTCAATACAATGAGCAGTTCTTC.

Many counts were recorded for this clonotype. This CDR3 reads CASSRLVSGELFF. The CDR3 DNA follows: TGTGCCAGCAGCCGACTAGTTAGCGGGGAGCTGTTTTTT. The chain is built from TRBV3-1 and TRBJ2-2, with TRBD2 as a possible D gene (6 bases). The length of the CDR3 is 13 residues. V dropped 4 bases and J dropped 7 bases, with 10 bases sitting between them. Germline CDR1 and CDR2: LGHDT and YNNKEL (reference sequence).

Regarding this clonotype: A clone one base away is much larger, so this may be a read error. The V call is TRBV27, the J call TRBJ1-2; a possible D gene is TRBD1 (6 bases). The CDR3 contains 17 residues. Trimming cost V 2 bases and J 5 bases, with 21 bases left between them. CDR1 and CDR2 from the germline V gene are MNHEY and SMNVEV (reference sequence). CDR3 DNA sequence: TGTGCCAGCAGTTTAGCGATGGCTACAGGGACCCTTTATGGCTACACCTTC. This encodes CASSLAMATGTLYGYTF.